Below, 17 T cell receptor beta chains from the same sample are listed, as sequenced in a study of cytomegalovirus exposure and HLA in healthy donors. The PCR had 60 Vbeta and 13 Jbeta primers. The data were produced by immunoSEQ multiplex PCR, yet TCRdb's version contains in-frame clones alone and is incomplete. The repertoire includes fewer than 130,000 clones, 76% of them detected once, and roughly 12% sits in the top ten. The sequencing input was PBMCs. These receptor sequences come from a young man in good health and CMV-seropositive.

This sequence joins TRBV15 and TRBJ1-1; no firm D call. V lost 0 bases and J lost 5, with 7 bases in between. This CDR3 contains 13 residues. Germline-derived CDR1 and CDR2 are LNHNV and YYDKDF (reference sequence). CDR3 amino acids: CATSRDSITEAFF. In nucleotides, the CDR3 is TGTGCCACCAGCAGAGACAGTATTACTGAAGCTTTCTTT.

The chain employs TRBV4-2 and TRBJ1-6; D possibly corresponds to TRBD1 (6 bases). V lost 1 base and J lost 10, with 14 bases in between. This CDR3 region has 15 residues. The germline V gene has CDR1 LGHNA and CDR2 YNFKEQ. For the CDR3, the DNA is TGTGCCAGCAGCCAAGGGTCGGGGGGCGAGTCACCCCTCCACTTT. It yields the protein CASSQGSGGESPLHF.

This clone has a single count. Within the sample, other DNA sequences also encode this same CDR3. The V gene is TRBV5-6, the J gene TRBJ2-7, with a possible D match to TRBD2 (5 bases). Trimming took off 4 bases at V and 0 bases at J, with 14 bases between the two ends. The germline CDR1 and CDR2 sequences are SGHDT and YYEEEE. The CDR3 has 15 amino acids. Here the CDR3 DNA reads TGTGCCAGCAGCGCGGACTGGGGAAGCTCCTACGAGCAGTACTTC. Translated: CASSADWGSSYEQYF.

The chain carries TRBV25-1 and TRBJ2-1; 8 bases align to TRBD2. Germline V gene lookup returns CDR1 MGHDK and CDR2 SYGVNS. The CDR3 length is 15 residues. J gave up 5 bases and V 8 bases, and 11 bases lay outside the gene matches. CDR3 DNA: TGTGCCAGCCGGCGGATAGCGGGGCCCAACAATGAGCAGTTCTTC. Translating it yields CASRRIAGPNNEQFF.

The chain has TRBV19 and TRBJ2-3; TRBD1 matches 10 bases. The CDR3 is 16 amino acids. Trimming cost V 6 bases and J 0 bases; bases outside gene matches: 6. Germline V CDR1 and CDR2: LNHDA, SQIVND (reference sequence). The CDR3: CASSYRQGASTDTQYF. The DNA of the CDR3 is TGTGCCAGTAGCTACCGACAGGGGGCGAGCACAGATACGCAGTATTTT.

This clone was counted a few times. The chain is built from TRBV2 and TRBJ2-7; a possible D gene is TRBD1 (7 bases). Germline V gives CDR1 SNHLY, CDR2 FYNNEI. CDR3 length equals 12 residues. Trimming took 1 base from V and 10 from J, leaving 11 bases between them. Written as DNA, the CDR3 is TGTGCCAGCAGTGAAGGAGGAGGGGGCCAGTACTTC. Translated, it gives CASSEGGGGQYF.

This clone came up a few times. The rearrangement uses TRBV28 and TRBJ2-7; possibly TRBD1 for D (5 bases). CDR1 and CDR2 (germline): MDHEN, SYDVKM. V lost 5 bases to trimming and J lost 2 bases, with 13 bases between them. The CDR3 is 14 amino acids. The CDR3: CASSEAGQTYEQYF. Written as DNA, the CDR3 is TGTGCCAGCAGTGAGGCTGGACAAACCTACGAGCAGTACTTC.

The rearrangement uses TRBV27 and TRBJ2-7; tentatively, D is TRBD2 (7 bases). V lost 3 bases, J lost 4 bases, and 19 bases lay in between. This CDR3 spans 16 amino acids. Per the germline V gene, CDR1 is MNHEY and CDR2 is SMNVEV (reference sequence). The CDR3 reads CASSFYPSGGQYEQYF. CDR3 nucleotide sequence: TGTGCCAGCAGTTTTTACCCCTCCGGGGGGCAGTACGAGCAGTACTTC.

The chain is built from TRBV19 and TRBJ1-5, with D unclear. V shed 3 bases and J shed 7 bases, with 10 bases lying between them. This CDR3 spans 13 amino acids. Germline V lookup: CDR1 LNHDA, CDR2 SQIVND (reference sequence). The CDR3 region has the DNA TGTGCCAGTAGTATCGGAGTTAAGCAGCCCCAGCATTTT. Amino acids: CASSIGVKQPQHF.

CDR3 nucleotide sequence: TGTGCCATCAGTGGGGGGGAAGAGACCCAGTACTTC. This sequence encodes CAISGGEETQYF. The rearrangement uses TRBV10-3 and TRBJ2-5; possible D gene TRBD2, 6 bases. The CDR3 consists of 12 residues. Germline V CDR1 and CDR2: ENHRY, SYGVKD. V lost 4 bases and J 3 bases, leaving 6 bases between the germline ends.

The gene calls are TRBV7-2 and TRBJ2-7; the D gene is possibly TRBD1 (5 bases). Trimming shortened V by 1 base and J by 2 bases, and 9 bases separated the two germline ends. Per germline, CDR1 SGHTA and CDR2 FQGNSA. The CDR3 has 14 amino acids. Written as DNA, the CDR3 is TGTGCCAGCAGCTTAGAGGGGTCGACCTACGAGCAGTACTTC. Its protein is CASSLEGSTYEQYF.

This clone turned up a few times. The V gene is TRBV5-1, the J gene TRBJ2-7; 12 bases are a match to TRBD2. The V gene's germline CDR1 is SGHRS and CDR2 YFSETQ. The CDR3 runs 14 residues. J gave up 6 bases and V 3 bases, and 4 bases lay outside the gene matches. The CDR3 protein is CASSSLAGGPEQYF. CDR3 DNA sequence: TGCGCCAGCAGCTCTCTAGCGGGGGGGCCCGAGCAGTACTTC. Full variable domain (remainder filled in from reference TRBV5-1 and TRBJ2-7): KAGVTQTPRYLIKTRGQQVTLSCSPISGHRSVSWYQQTPGQGLQFLFEYFSETQRNKGNFPGRFSGRQFSNSRSEMNVSTLELGDSALYLCASSSLAGGPEQYFGPGTRLTVT.

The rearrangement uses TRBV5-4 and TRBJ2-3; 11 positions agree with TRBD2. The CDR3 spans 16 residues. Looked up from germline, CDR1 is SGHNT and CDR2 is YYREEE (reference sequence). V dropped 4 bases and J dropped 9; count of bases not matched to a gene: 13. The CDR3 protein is CASSLMTSGARGTQYF. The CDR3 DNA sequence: TGTGCCAGCAGCCTCATGACTAGCGGGGCGCGAGGGACGCAGTATTTT.

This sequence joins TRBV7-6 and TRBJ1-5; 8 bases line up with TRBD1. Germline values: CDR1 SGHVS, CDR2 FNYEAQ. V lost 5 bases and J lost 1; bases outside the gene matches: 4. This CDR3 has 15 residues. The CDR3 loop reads CASSRDRGSNQPQHF. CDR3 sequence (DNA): TGTGCCAGCAGCCGCGACAGGGGAAGCAATCAGCCCCAGCATTTT.

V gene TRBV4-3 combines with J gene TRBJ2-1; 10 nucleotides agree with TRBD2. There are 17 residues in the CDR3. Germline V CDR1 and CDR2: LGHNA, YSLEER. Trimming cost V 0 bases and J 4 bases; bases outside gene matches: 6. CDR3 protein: CASSQDVLAGAYNEQFF. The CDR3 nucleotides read TGCGCCAGCAGCCAAGATGTCCTAGCGGGGGCTTACAATGAGCAGTTCTTC.

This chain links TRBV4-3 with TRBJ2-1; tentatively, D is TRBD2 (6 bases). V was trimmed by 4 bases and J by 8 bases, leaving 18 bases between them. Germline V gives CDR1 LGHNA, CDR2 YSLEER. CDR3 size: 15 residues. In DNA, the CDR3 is TGCGCCAGCAGCCGGGGACGTTGGGAGGTCTATGAGCAGTTCTTC. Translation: CASSRGRWEVYEQFF.

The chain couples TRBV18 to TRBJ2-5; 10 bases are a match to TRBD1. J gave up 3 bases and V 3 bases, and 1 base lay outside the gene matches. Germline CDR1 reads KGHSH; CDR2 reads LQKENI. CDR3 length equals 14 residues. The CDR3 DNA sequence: TGTGCCAGCTCACCCGGGACAGGGGAAGAGACCCAGTACTTC. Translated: CASSPGTGEETQYF.